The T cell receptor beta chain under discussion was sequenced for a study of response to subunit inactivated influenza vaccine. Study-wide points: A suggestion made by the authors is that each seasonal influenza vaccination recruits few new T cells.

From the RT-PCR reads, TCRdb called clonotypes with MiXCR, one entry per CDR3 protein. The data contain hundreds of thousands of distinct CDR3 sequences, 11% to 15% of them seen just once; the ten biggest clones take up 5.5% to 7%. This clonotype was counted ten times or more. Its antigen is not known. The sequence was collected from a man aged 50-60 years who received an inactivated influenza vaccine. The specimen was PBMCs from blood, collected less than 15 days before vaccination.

The CDR3 reads CASSLVLAGGETQYF. The CDR3 DNA sequence: TGCGCCAGCAGCTTGGTTCTAGCGGGAGGAGAGACCCAGTACTTC. The chain is built from TRBV5-1 and TRBJ2-5; TRBD2 matches at 11 bases. Trimming at V came to 0 bases and at J to 4 bases, leaving 2 bases not matched to a gene. This CDR3 spans 15 amino acids. Germline CDR1 is SGHRS and CDR2 is YFSETQ.